The sequence of this T cell receptor beta chain was determined in a study of identical twins. The sample holds many counts of this clonotype. Its antigen is still unknown. Using its own MiXCR run on the 5' RACE reads, TCRdb lists one record per CDR3 protein. The sample lists fewer than 450,000 distinct CDR3 sequences, about 10% occurring once. Notes on the study in general: Twins showed weaker excess sharing in their beta out-of-frame sequences. Whereas memory repertoires showed no such difference, abundant cord blood beta clonotypes carried fewer insertions. Models underpredicted monozygotic twin sharing of out-of-frame TCR alpha.

The clonotype originates from a woman in her fifties or sixties in good health. Sequenced: naive T cells sorted from blood.

The CDR3 bases are TGCAGTGCTAGAGATTTTGTGAACACCGGGGAGCTGTTTTTT. Its protein is CSARDFVNTGELFF. The rearrangement uses TRBV20-1 and TRBJ2-2, with no clear D. V was cut by 0 bases and J by 1 base, with 6 bases left in between. This CDR3 contains 14 residues. The germline V gene has CDR1 DFQATT and CDR2 SNEGSKA (reference sequence).